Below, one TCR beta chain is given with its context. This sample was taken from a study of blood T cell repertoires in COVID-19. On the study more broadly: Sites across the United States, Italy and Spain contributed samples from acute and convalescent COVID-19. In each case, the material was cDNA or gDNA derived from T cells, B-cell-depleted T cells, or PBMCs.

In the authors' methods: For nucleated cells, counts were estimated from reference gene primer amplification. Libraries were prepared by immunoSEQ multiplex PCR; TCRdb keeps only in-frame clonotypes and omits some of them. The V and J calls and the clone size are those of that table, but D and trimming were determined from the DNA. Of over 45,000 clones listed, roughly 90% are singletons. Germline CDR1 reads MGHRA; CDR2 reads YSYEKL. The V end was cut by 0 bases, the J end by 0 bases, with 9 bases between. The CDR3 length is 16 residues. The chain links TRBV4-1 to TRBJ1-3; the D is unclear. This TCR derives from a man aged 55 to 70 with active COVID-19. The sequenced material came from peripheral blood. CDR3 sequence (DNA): TGCGCCAGCAGCCAAGATTCAGGATTCTCTGGAAACACCATATATTTT. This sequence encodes CASSQDSGFSGNTIYF.